This T cell receptor (beta chain) was sequenced for a study of cytomegalovirus exposure and HLA in healthy donors. Both 60 Vbeta primers and 13 Jbeta primers went into the PCR. TCRdb's copy holds only in-frame clones and misses some; the assay was immunoSEQ multiplex PCR. The data contain roughly 170,000 clones, about 80% of them seen just once; the ten biggest clones take up about 7%. In regard to this clone: As yet, its antigen is unknown.

Notes on the study in general: One cluster of highly shared sequence variants probably arose as a sequencing artifact.

Per the germline V gene, CDR1 is SGHNT and CDR2 is YYREEE (reference sequence). This CDR3 comprises 15 residues. V trimming: 4 bases; J trimming: 4 bases; junction bases outside the gene matches: 6. The sequence derives from a man under 40 in good health and CMV-seropositive. J is TRBJ1-4 and V is TRBV5-4; 8 nucleotides align to TRBD1. Material for sequencing was PBMCs. The CDR3 nucleotides read TGTGCCAGCAGCGGAAGACAGGGGCATAATGAAAAACTGTTTTTT. Amino acids: CASSGRQGHNEKLFF.